This is a list of T cell receptor beta chains from one sample in a study of cytomegalovirus exposure and HLA in healthy donors. The assay was immunoSEQ multiplex PCR, and TCRdb's table has in-frame clones only and misses some. This sample has about 160,000 clones, with roughly 79% found just once. Sequenced sample: PBMCs. The receptor set was obtained from a woman aged 50 to 65 in good health and CMV-seronegative. The CDR3 runs from the conserved cysteine through the conserved F or W. D genes are given only for firm matches. Size is stated for part of the rows, as once, few or many counts, or as a class when the clone is expanded.

j_call: TRBJ2-2
clone_size: -
v_call: TRBV23-1
d_call: -
cdr3_aa: CASSQSLGAGELFF
cdr3_nt: TGCGCCAGCAGTCAAAGTCTCGGGGCCGGGGAGCTGTTTTTT

j_call: TRBJ1-6
clone_size: -
v_call: TRBV9
d_call: -
cdr3_aa: CASSVGGGEPHSPLHF
cdr3_nt: TGTGCCAGCAGCGTAGGAGGTGGAGAACCCCATTCACCCCTCCACTTT

j_call: TRBJ1-2
clone_size: -
v_call: TRBV5-8
d_call: -
cdr3_aa: CASSFPSQGINYGYTF
cdr3_nt: TGTGCCAGCAGCTTCCCCTCACAGGGAATTAACTATGGCTACACCTTC

j_call: TRBJ2-1
clone_size: -
v_call: TRBV9
d_call: TRBD2
cdr3_aa: CASSVGGRGGNNEQFF
cdr3_nt: TGTGCCAGCAGCGTAGGGGGACGGGGGGGGAACAATGAGCAGTTCTTC

j_call: TRBJ2-3
clone_size: -
v_call: TRBV6-5
d_call: -
cdr3_aa: CASSQGNTQYF
cdr3_nt: TGTGCCAGCAGTCAGGGGAATACGCAGTATTTT

j_call: TRBJ2-3
clone_size: -
v_call: TRBV7-9
d_call: TRBD1
cdr3_aa: CASSYRQGARDTQYF
cdr3_nt: TGTGCCAGCAGCTACAGACAGGGGGCGAGGGATACGCAGTATTTT

j_call: TRBJ2-1
clone_size: -
v_call: TRBV6-4
d_call: TRBD1
cdr3_aa: CASSDSGQGPYNEQFF
cdr3_nt: TGTGCCAGCAGTGACTCGGGACAGGGGCCCTACAATGAGCAGTTCTTC

j_call: TRBJ2-7
clone_size: -
v_call: TRBV30
d_call: -
cdr3_aa: CAWSGVLGEQYF
cdr3_nt: TGTGCCTGGAGCGGGGTCCTTGGCGAGCAGTACTTC

j_call: TRBJ2-7
clone_size: -
v_call: TRBV29-1
d_call: -
cdr3_aa: CSVEGAGDIYEQYF
cdr3_nt: TGCAGCGTTGAGGGGGCAGGGGACATATACGAGCAGTACTTC

j_call: TRBJ2-7
clone_size: -
v_call: TRBV2
d_call: -
cdr3_aa: CASSTIQGYEQYF
cdr3_nt: TGTGCCAGCAGCACCATACAGGGTTACGAGCAGTACTTC

j_call: TRBJ2-7
clone_size: -
v_call: TRBV29-1
d_call: -
cdr3_aa: CSVYGTPSEQYF
cdr3_nt: TGCAGCGTTTATGGGACTCCCAGCGAGCAGTACTTC

j_call: TRBJ2-7
clone_size: once
v_call: TRBV9
d_call: TRBD1
cdr3_aa: CASSVGQGAWEQYF
cdr3_nt: TGTGCCAGCAGCGTAGGGCAGGGGGCGTGGGAGCAGTACTTC

j_call: TRBJ2-3
clone_size: -
v_call: TRBV4-3
d_call: -
cdr3_aa: CASSLSHINTDTQYF
cdr3_nt: TGCGCCAGCAGCCTTAGTCATATCAACACAGATACGCAGTATTTT

j_call: TRBJ1-1
clone_size: -
v_call: TRBV4-1
d_call: TRBD1
cdr3_aa: CASSKLDRGDEEAFF
cdr3_nt: TGCGCCAGCTCTAAACTGGACAGGGGGGACGAGGAAGCTTTCTTT

j_call: TRBJ2-1
clone_size: -
v_call: TRBV19
d_call: -
cdr3_aa: CASSVAVGDEQFF
cdr3_nt: TGTGCCAGTAGTGTAGCAGTGGGCGATGAGCAGTTCTTC

j_call: TRBJ2-2
clone_size: -
v_call: TRBV4-2
d_call: TRBD2
cdr3_aa: CASSIGGLAGVRTGELFF
cdr3_nt: TGTGCCAGCAGCATTGGAGGACTAGCGGGAGTGAGGACCGGGGAGCTGTTTTTT

j_call: TRBJ1-2
clone_size: once
v_call: TRBV4-3
d_call: TRBD1
cdr3_aa: CASSQGQGSGYTF
cdr3_nt: TGCGCCAGCAGCCAAGGACAGGGTAGCGGCTACACCTTC

j_call: TRBJ1-4
clone_size: -
v_call: TRBV27
d_call: -
cdr3_aa: CASSLQGLTNEKLFF
cdr3_nt: TGTGCCAGCAGTTTACAGGGTCTAACTAATGAAAAACTGTTTTTT

j_call: TRBJ2-7
clone_size: few
v_call: TRBV5-6
d_call: TRBD2
cdr3_aa: CASGREGGGNEQYF
cdr3_nt: TGTGCCAGCGGGAGAGAGGGCGGGGGGAACGAGCAGTACTTC

j_call: TRBJ1-6
clone_size: -
v_call: TRBV7-2
d_call: -
cdr3_aa: CASSLDGPPNSPLHF
cdr3_nt: TGTGCCAGCAGCTTAGATGGCCCCCCCAACTCACCCCTCCACTTT

j_call: TRBJ1-2
clone_size: -
v_call: TRBV4-3
d_call: TRBD1
cdr3_aa: CASSQEVTGIYGYTF
cdr3_nt: TGCGCCAGCAGCCAAGAAGTGACAGGGATCTATGGCTACACCTTC

j_call: TRBJ2-2
clone_size: -
v_call: TRBV29-1
d_call: TRBD2
cdr3_aa: CSVQLGGGGGELFF
cdr3_nt: TGCAGCGTTCAATTGGGGGGGGGAGGCGGGGAGCTGTTTTTT

j_call: TRBJ1-1
clone_size: -
v_call: TRBV6-6
d_call: TRBD1
cdr3_aa: CASSISGTGNTEAFF
cdr3_nt: TGTGCCAGCAGTATATCCGGGACAGGGAATACTGAAGCTTTCTTT

j_call: TRBJ1-1
clone_size: -
v_call: TRBV5-4
d_call: -
cdr3_aa: CASSLSQNTEAFF
cdr3_nt: TGTGCCAGCAGCTTGAGCCAAAACACTGAAGCTTTCTTT

j_call: TRBJ2-7
clone_size: -
v_call: TRBV7-2
d_call: -
cdr3_aa: CASSFNPGRGWEQYF
cdr3_nt: TGTGCCAGCAGCTTCAACCCGGGGAGGGGGTGGGAGCAGTACTTC

j_call: TRBJ1-6
clone_size: once
v_call: TRBV7-3
d_call: -
cdr3_aa: CASSSGTNSPLHF
cdr3_nt: TGTGCCAGCAGCTCCGGGACAAATTCACCCCTCCACTTT

j_call: TRBJ2-5
clone_size: -
v_call: TRBV7-9
d_call: TRBD1
cdr3_aa: CASSPGQGLVETQYF
cdr3_nt: TGTGCCAGCAGCCCTGGACAGGGATTGGTAGAGACCCAGTACTTC

j_call: TRBJ2-7
clone_size: -
v_call: TRBV7-2
d_call: -
cdr3_aa: CASSLAVGTPSF
cdr3_nt: TGTGCCAGCAGCTTAGCGGTGGGGACACCCAGTTTC

j_call: TRBJ2-2
clone_size: -
v_call: TRBV15
d_call: TRBD1
cdr3_aa: CATSRDRGGGELFF
cdr3_nt: TGTGCCACCTCTAGAGACAGGGGCGGCGGGGAGCTGTTTTTT

j_call: TRBJ2-5
clone_size: once
v_call: TRBV7-2
d_call: -
cdr3_aa: CASSSMGLQETQYF
cdr3_nt: TGTGCCAGCAGCTCCATGGGACTGCAAGAGACCCAGTACTTC

j_call: TRBJ1-1
clone_size: -
v_call: TRBV7-9
d_call: -
cdr3_aa: CASSRGRGSEAFF
cdr3_nt: TGTGCCAGCAGCCGGGGGCGGGGGTCTGAAGCTTTCTTT

j_call: TRBJ2-3
clone_size: -
v_call: TRBV19
d_call: TRBD1
cdr3_aa: CASSNRGPPSTDTQYF
cdr3_nt: TGTGCCAGTAGTAACAGGGGTCCTCCGAGCACAGATACGCAGTATTTT

j_call: TRBJ2-1
clone_size: -
v_call: TRBV7-2
d_call: -
cdr3_aa: CASSLAGVYNEQFF
cdr3_nt: TGTGCCAGCAGCTTAGCCGGGGTTTACAATGAGCAGTTCTTC

j_call: TRBJ2-3
clone_size: few
v_call: TRBV7-2
d_call: -
cdr3_aa: CASRDSSTDTQYF
cdr3_nt: TGTGCCAGCAGGGACTCTAGCACAGATACGCAGTATTTT

j_call: TRBJ2-6
clone_size: -
v_call: TRBV28
d_call: -
cdr3_aa: CASSSGSRGANVLTF
cdr3_nt: TGTGCCAGCAGTTCCGGGTCTCGCGGGGCCAACGTCCTGACTTTC

j_call: TRBJ2-6
clone_size: few
v_call: TRBV21-1
d_call: -
cdr3_aa: CASSSIGGAGANVLTF
cdr3_nt: TGTGCCAGCAGTTCCATAGGGGGGGCTGGGGCCAACGTCCTGACTTTC

j_call: TRBJ2-5
clone_size: few
v_call: TRBV2
d_call: TRBD2
cdr3_aa: CASSAAGGRETQYF
cdr3_nt: TGTGCCAGCAGTGCTGCGGGGGGGCGGGAGACCCAGTACTTC

j_call: TRBJ1-1
clone_size: -
v_call: TRBV20-1
d_call: -
cdr3_aa: CSASPITEAFF
cdr3_nt: TGCAGTGCGAGCCCCATCACTGAAGCTTTCTTT

j_call: TRBJ1-2
clone_size: once
v_call: TRBV7-6
d_call: -
cdr3_aa: CASSLAREGYTF
cdr3_nt: TGTGCCAGCAGCTTAGCCAGGGAAGGCTACACCTTC

j_call: TRBJ1-2
clone_size: few
v_call: TRBV19
d_call: -
cdr3_aa: CASSVTGRYGYTF
cdr3_nt: TGTGCCAGTAGTGTTACGGGTCGTTATGGCTACACCTTC

j_call: TRBJ2-7
clone_size: -
v_call: TRBV7-8
d_call: TRBD1
cdr3_aa: CASSLVWTGPFRIYEQYF
cdr3_nt: TGTGCCAGCAGCTTAGTTTGGACAGGTCCATTCCGTATTTACGAGCAGTACTTC

j_call: TRBJ2-5
clone_size: -
v_call: TRBV11-2
d_call: -
cdr3_aa: CASSLGVEETQYF
cdr3_nt: TGTGCCAGCAGCTTAGGGGTGGAGGAGACCCAGTACTTC

j_call: TRBJ2-7
clone_size: -
v_call: TRBV19
d_call: -
cdr3_aa: CASSSRDNYEQYF
cdr3_nt: TGTGCCAGTAGTTCCCGGGACAACTACGAGCAGTACTTC